This TCR beta chain appears in the sequencing data of a study of blood T cell repertoires in COVID-19. The CDR3 is made up of 14 amino acids. The germline CDR1 and CDR2 sequences are SGHAT and FQNNGV. V lost 5 bases, J lost 4 bases, and 12 bases lay in between. The data were produced by immunoSEQ multiplex PCR, yet TCRdb's version contains in-frame clones alone and is incomplete. Among approximately 290,000 clones listed, roughly nine tenths were seen once. The genes are TRBV11-2 and TRBJ2-1, with a weak D call TRBD2 (5 bases). The material sequenced was peripheral blood. This TCR came from a woman in her twenties or thirties with COVID-19, enrolled during active disease. CDR3 nucleotide sequence: TGTGCCAGCAGCCGCACACGGGAATACAATGAGCAGTTCTTC. This gives the protein CASSRTREYNEQFF.